This T cell receptor beta chain was observed in a study of T cell repertoires in breast cancer. Paired alpha-beta TCRs of CD8+ T cells were analyzed by expanded emulsion RT-PCR. During the second nested PCR, blocking oligonucleotides suppressed genes that were not paired. MiXCR was run by TCRdb on the emulsion pairing reads, yielding one entry per CDR3 protein. The data hold roughly 40,000 distinct CDR3 sequences, with 35% to 50% observed a single time. Germline lookup yields CDR1 SNHLY and CDR2 FYNNEI. The CDR3 extends over 13 amino acids. V lost 8 bases and J 0 bases, leaving 8 bases between the germline ends. This clonotype was counted only a few times. No antigen is known for it. Study findings and constraints: Clone recovery by emulsion RT-PCR was skewed, so it was considered qualitative. Possibly tumor-specific: roughly 18 TCR pairs in seven or more tumors, rare in control blood. Singleton TCRs were discarded and only part of each tumor was sampled.

The sequence was collected from a pool of human donors with breast cancer or a healthy control (not recorded which). Sample: CD8+ T cells. The chain uses TRBV2 and TRBJ1-5; D is unresolved. Here the CDR3 reads CASGADSNQPQHF. The CDR3 DNA reads as TGTGCCAGCGGAGCGGATAGCAATCAGCCCCAGCATTTT. Supplemented by reference TRBV2 and TRBJ1-5, the full variable domain reads EPEVTQTPSHQVTQMGQEVILRCVPISNHLYFYWYRQILGQKVEFLVSFYNNEISEKSEIFDDQFSVERPDGSNFTLKIRSTKLEDSAMYFCASGADSNQPQHFGDGTRLSIL.